The 5 T cell receptor beta chains given below trace back to one sample, sequenced in a study of cytomegalovirus exposure and HLA in healthy donors. PCR primers comprised 60 Vbeta and 13 Jbeta primers. The data were produced by immunoSEQ multiplex PCR, yet TCRdb's version contains in-frame clones alone and is incomplete. The sample records 120,000 or so clones, more than 65% being singletons. Sequenced input: PBMCs. The receptors derive from a man aged 18 to 30 in good health and CMV-seronegative.

The rearrangement uses TRBV4-1 and TRBJ1-1, with a tentative D call TRBD1 (6 bases). Deletions cut 0 bases from V and 3 bases from J, with 11 bases between. The CDR3 is 15 amino acids. CDR1 is MGHRA and CDR2 is YSYEKL in the germline V gene. The CDR3 DNA is TGCGCCAGCAGCCAAGATCGACAGGAACACACTGAAGCTTTCTTT. Its translation is CASSQDRQEHTEAFF.

This rearrangement joins TRBV4-1 to TRBJ2-3, with TRBD2 identical over 8 bases. The length of the CDR3 is 15 residues. CDR1 MGHRA and CDR2 YSYEKL come from the germline V gene. V lost 3 bases and J lost 6; bases outside the gene matches: 8. For the CDR3, the DNA is TGCGCCAGCAGCCAGCTCGGGGGGGCCAGGGATACGCAGTATTTT. It translates to CASSQLGGARDTQYF.

The J gene is TRBJ1-1, the V gene TRBV13; 12 bases fit TRBD1. Germline V gene data show CDR1 as PRHDT and CDR2 as FYEKMQ (reference sequence). The CDR3 is 16 residues long. With V trimmed by 6 bases and J by 6 bases, 11 bases remained unmatched. The CDR3 DNA follows: TGTGCCAGCAGTTACCTCCGGGACAGGGGGCGCCCTGAAGCTTTCTTT. It yields the protein CASSYLRDRGRPEAFF.

The chain uses TRBV7-9 and TRBJ2-1; 8 bases align to TRBD1. With V trimmed by 6 bases and J by 2 bases, 6 bases remained unmatched. The CDR3 totals 15 residues. Germline V gene lookup returns CDR1 SEHNR and CDR2 FQNEAQ (reference sequence). For the CDR3, the DNA is TGTGCCAGCAGACCACAGGGGGGACCCTACAATGAGCAGTTCTTC. The encoded protein is CASRPQGGPYNEQFF.

This chain connects TRBV6-5 to TRBJ1-2, with 8 bases lining up with TRBD1. The CDR3 is made up of 14 amino acids. Germline CDR1 MNHEY, CDR2 SVGAGI. Trimming at V came to 7 bases and at J to 1 base, leaving 5 bases not matched to a gene. The CDR3 protein is CASTPDRVNYGYTF. CDR3 coding DNA: TGTGCCAGCACTCCGGACAGGGTTAACTATGGCTACACCTTC.